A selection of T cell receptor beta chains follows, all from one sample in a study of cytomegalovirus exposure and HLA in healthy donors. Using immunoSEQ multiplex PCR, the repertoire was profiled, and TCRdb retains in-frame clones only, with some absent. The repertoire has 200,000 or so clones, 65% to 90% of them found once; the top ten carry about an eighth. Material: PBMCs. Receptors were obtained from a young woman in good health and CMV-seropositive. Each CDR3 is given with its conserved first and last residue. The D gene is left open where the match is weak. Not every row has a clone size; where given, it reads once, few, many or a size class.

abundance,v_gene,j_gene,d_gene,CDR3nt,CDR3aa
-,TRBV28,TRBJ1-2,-,TGTGCCAGCAGTCCCATACGTAGCAACTATGGCTACACCTTC,CASSPIRSNYGYTF
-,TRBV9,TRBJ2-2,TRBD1,TGTGCCAGCAGCGCCAGGGGCCCTGGACAGGGTGAAAATGTTGCCGGGGAGCTGTTTTTT,CASSARGPGQGENVAGELFF
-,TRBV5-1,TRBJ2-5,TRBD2,TGCGCCAGCAGCCTTGGTGTCCTAGCGGGAGATGTTACGGAGACCCAGTACTTC,CASSLGVLAGDVTETQYF
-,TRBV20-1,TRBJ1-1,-,TGCAGTGCTAGAGATCTAACTGAAGCTTTCTTT,CSARDLTEAFF
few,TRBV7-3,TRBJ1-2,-,TGTGCCAGCGGCTCGGGGGGCTCGAGCTACACCTTC,CASGSGGSSYTF
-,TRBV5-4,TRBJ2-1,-,TGTGCCAGCAGACGCGACTACCCCTCCTACAATGAGCAGTTCTTC,CASRRDYPSYNEQFF
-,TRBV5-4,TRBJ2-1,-,TGTGCCAGCAGCTTGGAGGACTATATTTACAATGAGCAGTTCTTC,CASSLEDYIYNEQFF
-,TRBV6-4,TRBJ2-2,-,TGTGCCAGCAGAGGTTTTGGAGCCACCGGGGAGCTGTTTTTT,CASRGFGATGELFF
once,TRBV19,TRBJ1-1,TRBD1,TGTGCCATCGTAACCGGGACAGGGAGAAGAAGGTCAAACTCTGAAGCTTTCTTT,CAIVTGTGRRRSNSEAFF
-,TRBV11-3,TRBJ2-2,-,TGTGCCAGCAGCTTAGCCTCAGTTACCGGGGAGCTGTTTTTT,CASSLASVTGELFF
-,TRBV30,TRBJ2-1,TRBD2,TGTGCCTCAAGCGACGGGAGGGCCGATAATGAGCAGTTCTTC,CASSDGRADNEQFF
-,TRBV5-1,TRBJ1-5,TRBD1,TGCGCCAGCAGCCCGGACGGACAGGAGAACCGGCCCCAGCATTTT,CASSPDGQENRPQHF
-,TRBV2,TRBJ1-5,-,TGTGCCAGCAGTGAGCTCAGGGGTACCAATCAGCCCCAGCATTTT,CASSELRGTNQPQHF
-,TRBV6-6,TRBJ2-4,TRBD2,TGTGCCAGCAAGGGACTAGCGGGAGGGCCGGGAAACATTCAGTACTTC,CASKGLAGGPGNIQYF
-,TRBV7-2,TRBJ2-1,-,TGTGCCAGCAGCTTAGAAACAAGCGCGGGGCGAAGCGGGTGGAATGAGCAGTTCTTC,CASSLETSAGRSGWNEQFF
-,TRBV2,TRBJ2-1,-,TGTGCCAGCAGTGAATCTCTAGCGACCAATGAGCAGTTCTTC,CASSESLATNEQFF
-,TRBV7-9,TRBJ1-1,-,TGTGCCAGCAGCTTGTTCGGGGGGAACACTGAAGCTTTCTTT,CASSLFGGNTEAFF
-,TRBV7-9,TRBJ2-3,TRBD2,TGTGCCAGCAGCCTTACTAGCGGGGGATCAGATACGCAGTATTTT,CASSLTSGGSDTQYF
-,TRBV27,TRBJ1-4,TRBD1,TGTGCCAGCAGTTTTGGTTTGGGACAGGCAGAGGATGAAAAACTGTTTTTT,CASSFGLGQAEDEKLFF
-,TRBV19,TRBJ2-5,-,TGTGCCAGTAGCGGGGGGCAGGGACGAGGAGAGACCCAGTACTTC,CASSGGQGRGETQYF
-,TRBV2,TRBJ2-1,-,TGTGCCAGAAGTGGGGTAGGGGGCAATGAGCAGTTCTTC,CARSGVGGNEQFF
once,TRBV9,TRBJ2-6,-,TGTGCCAGCAGCGTACGGTTAAGCTCTGGGGCCAACGTCCTGACTTTC,CASSVRLSSGANVLTF
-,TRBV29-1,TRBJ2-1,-,TGCAGCGCCCGACAGGTCCTATACAATGAGCAGTTCTTC,CSARQVLYNEQFF
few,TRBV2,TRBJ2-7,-,TGTGCCAGCGGGGACATCTACGAGCAGTACTTC,CASGDIYEQYF
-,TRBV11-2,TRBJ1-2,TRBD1,TGTGCCAGCAGCACACAGGGGTGGGTCTATGGCTACACCTTC,CASSTQGWVYGYTF
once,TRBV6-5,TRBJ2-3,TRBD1,TGTGCCAGCAGTTACGCGGACAGGGGCAATACGCAGTATTTT,CASSYADRGNTQYF
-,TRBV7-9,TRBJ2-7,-,TGTGCCAGCAGCCCCACTCCCACAGGGAGCGAGCAGTACTTC,CASSPTPTGSEQYF
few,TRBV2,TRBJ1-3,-,TGTGCCAGCAGTGAAGTCATCTCTGGAAACACCATATATTTT,CASSEVISGNTIYF
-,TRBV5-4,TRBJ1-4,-,TGTGCCAGCAGTGGGCCAGGCGATGAAAAACTGTTTTTT,CASSGPGDEKLFF
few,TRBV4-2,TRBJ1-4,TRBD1,TGTGCCAGCAGCCAGCTAGGACAGGCAGCAAAACTGTTTTTT,CASSQLGQAAKLFF
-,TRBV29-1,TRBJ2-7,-,TGCAGCGTTGAAGTATTAAGAGGCGGGTTCGAGCAGTACTTC,CSVEVLRGGFEQYF
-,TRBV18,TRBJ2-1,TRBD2,TGTGCCAGCTCACACCGGGAGGACCCCTACAATGAGCAGTTCTTC,CASSHREDPYNEQFF
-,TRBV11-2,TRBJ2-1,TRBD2,TGTGCCAGCAGCTTCCAGACTAGCAGCTACAATGAGCAGTTCTTC,CASSFQTSSYNEQFF
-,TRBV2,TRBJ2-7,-,TGTGCCAGCAGTGAAGCGCCAGGGGCGGCTTGGGAGCAGTACTTC,CASSEAPGAAWEQYF
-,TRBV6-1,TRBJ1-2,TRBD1,TGTGCCAGCAGTGACCTTGATTGGACAGGGAGCTATGGCTACACCTTC,CASSDLDWTGSYGYTF
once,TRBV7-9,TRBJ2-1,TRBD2,TGTGCCAGCAGCTTGACTAGCGGGAGCTTTAGTGAGCAGTTCTTC,CASSLTSGSFSEQFF
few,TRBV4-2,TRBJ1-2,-,TGTGCCAGCAGCCAAGATCCGAGCTACTATGGCTACACCTTC,CASSQDPSYYGYTF
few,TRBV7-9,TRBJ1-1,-,TGTGCCAGCAGCTTAGACGGGACGGGGGGCCCTGAAGCTTTCTTT,CASSLDGTGGPEAFF
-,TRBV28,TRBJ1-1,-,TGTGCCAGCAGTTTGGGGGGGAACACTGAAGCTTTCTTT,CASSLGGNTEAFF
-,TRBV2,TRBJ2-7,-,TGTGCCAGCAGTGAGGTCAGGGGCCCGGGGGAGCAGTACTTC,CASSEVRGPGEQYF
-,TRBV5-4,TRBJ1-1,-,TGTGCCAGCAGCTTGGAACAGGGATCTTTAACTGAAGCTTTCTTT,CASSLEQGSLTEAFF